The rows below give T cell receptor beta chains drawn from one sample of a study of blood T cell repertoires in COVID-19. Repertoires were generated with immunoSEQ multiplex PCR, while TCRdb's copy carries only in-frame clones and drops some. Of roughly 140,000 clones listed, more than 80% are singletons. Specimen: peripheral blood. The origin of the receptors is a man between 65 and 85 years old with acute or convalescent COVID-19. Each CDR3 is given with its conserved first and last residue. D genes are given only for firm matches. Where a row states a size, it is once, few, many or the class of an expanded clone; other rows omit it.

clone_size j_call v_call d_call cdr3_aa cdr3_nt
. TRBJ2-1 TRBV18 TRBD1 CASSTGTGGNEQFF TGTGCCAGCTCAACCGGGACAGGGGGAAATGAGCAGTTCTTC
once TRBJ2-5 TRBV12-3/TRBV12-4 TRBD2 CARRGGPGETQYF TGTGCCAGGCGGGGGGGGCCCGGGGAGACCCAGTACTTC
few TRBJ2-7 TRBV29-1 TRBD1 CSVEDRAYEQYF TGCAGCGTTGAGGACAGGGCTTACGAGCAGTACTTC
few TRBJ2-5 TRBV7-9 . CASSSEETQYF TGTGCCAGCAGCTCGGAAGAGACCCAGTACTTC
. TRBJ1-5 TRBV6-1 . CASSEQSGNQPQHF TGTGCCAGCAGTGAACAGTCAGGCAATCAGCCCCAGCATTTT
. TRBJ2-7 TRBV19 TRBD1 CASSIGGGREQYF TGTGCCAGTAGTATAGGAGGGGGCCGGGAGCAGTACTTC
. TRBJ1-4 TRBV30 TRBD1 CAWSVPPTGGLNEKLFF TGTGCCTGGAGTGTCCCCCCTACAGGGGGCCTTAATGAAAAACTGTTTTTT
. TRBJ1-5 TRBV7-2 . CASSRQSNQPQHF TGTGCCAGCAGCCGACAGAGCAATCAGCCCCAGCATTTT
. TRBJ2-5 TRBV7-9 TRBD1 CASSLGSGTGHQETQYF TGTGCCAGCAGCTTAGGTTCTGGGACAGGGCACCAAGAGACCCAGTACTTC
. TRBJ2-3 TRBV18 . CASSPPSGGTQYF TGTGCCAGCTCACCTCCTTCCGGAGGGACGCAGTATTTT
. TRBJ2-7 TRBV7-9 . CASSLDSWTSEQYF TGTGCCAGCAGCTTGGACTCATGGACGAGCGAGCAGTACTTC
. TRBJ2-5 TRBV11-2 TRBD2 CASSRGTSEETQYF TGTGCCAGCAGCCGCGGGACTAGCGAAGAGACCCAGTACTTC
few TRBJ2-1 TRBV4-1 . CASSLGTQTYNEQFF TGCGCCAGCAGCCTCGGGACACAAACCTACAATGAGCAGTTCTTC
. TRBJ2-7 TRBV3-1/TRBV3-2 TRBD2 CASSVTSRSYEQYF TGTGCCAGCAGCGTGACTAGCAGATCCTACGAGCAGTACTTC
. TRBJ2-2 TRBV24-1 TRBD2 CATSDFGRTTRELFF TGTGCCACCAGTGATTTCGGGAGGACCACCCGGGAGCTGTTTTTT
. TRBJ1-3 TRBV28 . CASSPHSGNTIYF TGTGCCAGCAGCCCCCACTCTGGAAACACCATATATTTT
. TRBJ1-1 TRBV6-5 . CASQEGGGTNTEAFF TGTGCCAGCCAAGAGGGGGGAGGGACGAACACTGAAGCTTTCTTT
. TRBJ2-7 TRBV6-2/TRBV6-3 TRBD2 CASSYYGPSGVSEQYF TGTGCCAGCAGTTACTACGGGCCTAGCGGGGTGTCGGAGCAGTACTTC
. TRBJ2-3 TRBV6-2/TRBV6-3 . CASSYSGDSTDTQYF TGTGCCAGCAGTTACTCAGGGGATAGCACAGATACGCAGTATTTT
. TRBJ1-1 TRBV12-3/TRBV12-4 TRBD1 CASSRTGQGEAFF TGTGCCAGCTCCAGGACAGGCCAGGGTGAAGCTTTCTTT
. TRBJ2-5 TRBV6-6 TRBD2 CASRPSGAQETQYF TGTGCCAGCCGACCTAGCGGGGCCCAAGAGACCCAGTACTTC
few TRBJ1-5 TRBV19 . CASSRGSNQPQHF TGTGCCAGTTCTAGAGGGAGCAATCAGCCCCAGCATTTT
. TRBJ2-7 TRBV5-1 TRBD2 CASRTLSSGIEQYF TGCGCCAGCAGGACCCTCTCCAGCGGGATCGAGCAGTACTTC
. TRBJ2-2 TRBV6-5 TRBD1 CASTVVGGAGELFF TGTGCCAGCACCGTCGTAGGGGGCGCCGGGGAGCTGTTTTTT
. TRBJ2-6 TRBV2 . CASSEARPYGANVLTF TGTGCCAGCAGTGAAGCGCGGCCTTATGGGGCCAACGTCCTGACTTTC
. TRBJ2-3 TRBV6-5 . CASSSGLFDTQYF TGTGCCAGCAGTTCGGGACTCTTTGATACGCAGTATTTT
. TRBJ2-1 TRBV18 . CASSPSRSYNEQFF TGTGCCAGCTCACCATCGAGGAGTTACAATGAGCAGTTCTTC
once TRBJ2-1 TRBV18 TRBD2 CASSLSGGSYNEQFF TGTGCCAGCTCATTGAGCGGGGGGTCTTACAATGAGCAGTTCTTC
many TRBJ1-5 TRBV19 . CATNGGRSLQPQHF TGTGCCACCAACGGGGGGCGGTCCCTGCAGCCCCAGCATTTT
. TRBJ2-5 TRBV29-1 TRBD2 CSVEELNLAGEVETQYF TGCAGCGTTGAAGAGTTGAACCTAGCGGGAGAAGTGGAGACCCAGTACTTC
. TRBJ2-5 TRBV4-1 . CASSSRWTAQETQYF TGCGCCAGCAGCTCGCGATGGACAGCCCAAGAGACCCAGTACTTC
. TRBJ1-3 TRBV10-3 TRBD1 CAIRNPDRGPGNTIYF TGTGCCATCAGGAATCCGGACAGGGGGCCTGGAAACACCATATATTTT
. TRBJ1-1 TRBV6-2/TRBV6-3 . CASSYSRVVGGTEAFF TGTGCCAGCAGTTACTCGAGAGTGGTGGGGGGCACTGAAGCTTTCTTT
. TRBJ1-2 TRBV28 . CASIPGGNYGYTF TGTGCCAGCATCCCAGGAGGCAACTATGGCTACACCTTC
. TRBJ2-2 TRBV6-6 . CASSYSVSGNTGELFF TGTGCCAGCAGTTACTCGGTTAGCGGTAACACCGGGGAGCTGTTTTTT
. TRBJ1-5 TRBV28 . CASSLRGRVQHF TGTGCCAGCAGTCTCCGGGGAAGAGTCCAGCATTTT
. TRBJ2-3 TRBV18 TRBD1 CASSPGTGGADTQYF TGTGCCAGCTCACCAGGAACAGGGGGCGCAGATACGCAGTATTTT
. TRBJ1-2 TRBV7-9 . CASSLDGRQDNYGYTF TGTGCCAGCAGCTTAGATGGGAGGCAGGATAACTATGGCTACACCTTC
. TRBJ1-1 TRBV5-1 . CASSRGGSTEAFF TGCGCCAGCAGCCGCGGCGGGAGCACTGAAGCTTTCTTT
. TRBJ2-1 TRBV5-8 TRBD2 CASSWGGTSGHYNEQFF TGTGCCAGCAGCTGGGGGGGGACTAGCGGCCATTACAATGAGCAGTTCTTC
. TRBJ1-5 TRBV6-5 . CASSYSVTRGQPQHF TGTGCCAGCAGTTACTCTGTCACTCGGGGTCAGCCCCAGCATTTT
. TRBJ2-5 TRBV9 . CASSLLGRGGQETQYF TGTGCCAGCAGCCTCCTGGGCAGGGGAGGGCAAGAGACCCAGTACTTC
. TRBJ2-7 TRBV6-5 TRBD1 CASRAGTGGEQYF TGTGCCAGCAGGGCAGGGACAGGGGGCGAGCAGTACTTC
. TRBJ2-3 TRBV5-1 TRBD2 CASRPGPGTSGASTDTQYF TGCGCCAGCAGACCAGGTCCCGGGACTAGCGGAGCTAGCACAGATACGCAGTATTTT
. TRBJ2-6 TRBV19 . CASSTQISSGANVLTF TGTGCCAGTAGTACACAGATTAGCTCTGGGGCCAACGTCCTGACTTTC
many TRBJ1-6 TRBV3-1/TRBV3-2 . CASSQSVNRYWPLHF TGTGCCAGCAGCCAGTCTGTAAATCGGTATTGGCCCCTCCACTTT
. TRBJ2-1 TRBV6-5 . CASRPTASSYNEQFF TGTGCCAGCAGACCCACCGCCAGCTCCTACAATGAGCAGTTCTTC
. TRBJ2-2 TRBV19 . CASSTGLWTGELFF TGTGCCAGTAGTACAGGGTTGTGGACCGGGGAGCTGTTTTTT